The T cell receptor (beta chain) described here comes from a study of shared clonotypes between healthy human individuals. Study overall: Aged between 18 and 49, the donors were two women and a few men. Study-wide results and caveats: Represented diversity, genetic and exposure-history alike, was limited by few donors. Some clonotypes were shared by all four sorted-subset donors, while others were not shared. The non-shared ones had lower generation probabilities than the shared ones.

This CDR3 is built from 16 residues. Germline CDR1 reads MDHEN; CDR2 reads SYDVKM. Between the trimmed V and J ends, which lost 6 bases and 6 bases, there was a span of 21 bases. A note on this clone: The antigen remains unidentified.

Generated by immunoSEQ multiplex PCR, the TCRdb table keeps only in-frame clones and is missing some. This table holds 2 million to 3 million clones, approximately 93% found once. Healthy HIV-negative adults with no recent acute infections or vaccinations were recruited as donors. Source material: naive CD4+ T cells from PBMCs. As for subset: CD45RA+ positively selected. The chain employs TRBV28 and TRBJ1-5; D is possibly TRBD1 (6 bases). This receptor was identified in a young man in good health. Some clones in this sample may be carry-over from other donors' samples. CDR3 sequence: CASSPQTGAPIQPQHF. The CDR3 DNA follows: TGTGCCAGCAGCCCCCAGACAGGCGCCCCGATTCAGCCCCAGCATTTT.